This T cell receptor beta chain comes out of a study of spatial heterogeneity in lung cancer. Overall study context: Every unique TCR and UMI combination, on average, appeared more than ten times in raw reads.

The length of the CDR3 is 15 residues. From germline, CDR1 is ENHRY and CDR2 SYGVKD. Trimming cost V 6 bases and J 1 base; bases outside gene matches: 3. The time point denotes: sample taken at primary tumor resection. The sequenced material consisted of unsorted whole RNA from tumor, nontumor lung or frozen PBMC. Patients with untreated early-stage non-small cell lung cancer, numbering some 72, were the donors. Each CDR3 protein is one row after TCRdb ran MiXCR on the 5' RACE reads. This sample has 50,000 to 65,000 distinct CDR3 sequences, with around 8.2% found just once. This chain links TRBV10-3 with TRBJ2-6, with 7 bases identical to TRBD1. The sequencing used PBMCs, collected at surgery. The clonotype was recovered from a female donor with early-stage non-small cell lung cancer. CDR3 DNA sequence: TGTGCCATCAGCCAGGGGGAGTCTGGGGCCAACGTCCTGACTTTC. Translating gives CAISQGESGANVLTF.